This TCR beta chain was sequenced for a study of blood T cell repertoires in COVID-19. Study-level background: Italy, Spain and the United States were the sources of the convalescent and acute COVID-19 samples. The analysed material was cDNA or gDNA that came from T cells, B-cell-depleted T cells, or PBMCs.

Authors' data handling: How many nucleated cells were present was estimated from reference gene primer amplification. This table comes from immunoSEQ multiplex PCR, and its TCRdb copy is limited to in-frame clones, with some not included. V, J and clone size derive from that table, while D and trimming were established from the DNA sequence. The data show 100,000 to 150,000 clones, approximately 90% seen once. The CDR3 extends over 14 amino acids. The V end was cut by 0 bases, the J end by 9 bases, with 13 bases between. CDR1 and CDR2 from the germline V gene are SGDLS and YYNGEE. What was sequenced was peripheral blood. This sequence joins TRBV9 and TRBJ2-1, with D possibly matching TRBD2 (5 bases). The receptor was isolated from a man aged 50 to 59 with active or convalescent COVID-19. CDR3 sequence: CASSVVEEVGEQFF. The CDR3 DNA sequence: TGTGCCAGCAGCGTAGTGGAGGAGGTGGGTGAGCAGTTCTTC. Based on the CDR3 plus reference TRBV9 and TRBJ2-1, the full variable domain is DSGVTQTPKHLITATGQRVTLRCSPRSGDLSVYWYQQSLDQGLQFLIQYYNGEERAKGNILERFSAQQFPDLHSELNLSSLELGDSALYFCASSVVEEVGEQFFGPGTRLTVL.